This TCR beta chain derives from a study of blood T cell repertoires in COVID-19. Background on the study: In each case, the material was cDNA or gDNA derived from T cells, B-cell-depleted T cells, or PBMCs.

Clones were sequenced by immunoSEQ multiplex PCR, and TCRdb holds only the in-frame ones, with some missing. The profile shows 100,000 to 150,000 clones, around four fifths of them singletons. Everyone who took part was roughly 18 to 89 years old, and they came from 24 US areas. This clone was counted between two and nine times. Sequencing was carried out using PBMCs or T cells enriched from blood (not recorded which). This TCR came from a man in his forties with acute COVID-19.

CDR3 protein: CASSELAYEQYF. The CDR3 coding sequence is TGTGCCAGCAGTGAACTAGCCTACGAGCAGTACTTC. The V call is TRBV2, the J call TRBJ2-7; D ambiguous. CDR1 is SNHLY, CDR2 FYNNEI, per germline. The CDR3 runs to 12 residues. Trimming pared 2 bases from V and 2 bases from J, leaving 4 bases between.